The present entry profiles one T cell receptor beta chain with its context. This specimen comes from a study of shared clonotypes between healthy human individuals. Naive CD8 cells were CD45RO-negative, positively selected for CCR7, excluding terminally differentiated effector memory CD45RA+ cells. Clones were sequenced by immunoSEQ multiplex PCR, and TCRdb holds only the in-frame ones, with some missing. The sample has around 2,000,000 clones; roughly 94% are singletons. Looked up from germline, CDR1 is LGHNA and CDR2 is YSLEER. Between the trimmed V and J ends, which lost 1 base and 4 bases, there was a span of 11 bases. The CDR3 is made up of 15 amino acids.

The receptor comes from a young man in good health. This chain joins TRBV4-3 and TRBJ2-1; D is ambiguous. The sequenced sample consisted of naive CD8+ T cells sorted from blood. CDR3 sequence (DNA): TGCGCCAGCAGCCAAGCCGGGTTCCAATACAATGAGCAGTTCTTC. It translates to CASSQAGFQYNEQFF.